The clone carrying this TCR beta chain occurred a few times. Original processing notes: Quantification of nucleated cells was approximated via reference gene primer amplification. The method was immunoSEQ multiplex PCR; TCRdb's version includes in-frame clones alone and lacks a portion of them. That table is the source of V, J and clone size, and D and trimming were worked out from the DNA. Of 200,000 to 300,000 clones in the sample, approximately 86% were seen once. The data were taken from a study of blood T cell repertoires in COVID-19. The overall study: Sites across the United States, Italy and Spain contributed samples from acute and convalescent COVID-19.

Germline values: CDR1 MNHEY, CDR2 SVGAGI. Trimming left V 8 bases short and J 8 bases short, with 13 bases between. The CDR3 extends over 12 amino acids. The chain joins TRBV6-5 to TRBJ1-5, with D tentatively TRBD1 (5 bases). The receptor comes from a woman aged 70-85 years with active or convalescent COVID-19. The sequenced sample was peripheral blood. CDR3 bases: TGTGCCAGCCATACCGGGGGAGAGCCCCAGCATTTT. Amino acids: CASHTGGEPQHF.